This T cell receptor beta chain was captured by sequencing in a study of cytomegalovirus exposure and HLA in healthy donors. Study details: An earlier analysis identified 120 million or so unique TCR beta sequences in about 180 million T cells. Around 80 million unique TCR sequences came from HLA-typed donors in an early release.

V lost 0 bases and J lost 0, with 12 bases in between. This CDR3 is 16 amino acids long. Germline lookup yields CDR1 MGHRA and CDR2 YSYEKL. General observations from the study: In a later analysis, HLA-associated TCR beta chains were more clonally expanded than equally common others.

This clone has only a few counts. The antigen is undetermined. PCR primers comprised 60 Vbeta and 13 Jbeta primers. TCRdb's copy holds only in-frame clones and misses some; the assay was immunoSEQ multiplex PCR. Of about 180,000 clones detected, 82% appear once; the ten largest clones hold less than 2%. This chain links TRBV4-1 with TRBJ2-7; weak D call: TRBD2 (5 bases). Sequencing input: PBMCs. This clonotype was sampled from a man aged 40-50 years in good health and CMV-seronegative. CDR3 sequence: CASSQDPKLVSYEQYF. CDR3 coding DNA: TGCGCCAGCAGCCAAGACCCCAAACTAGTCTCCTACGAGCAGTACTTC.